This T cell receptor (beta chain) is from a study of blood T cell repertoires in COVID-19. Overall study: Two negative PCRs, clearance, or symptom resolution characterized the recovered Cohort 3 donors. Specimens from acute and convalescent COVID-19 originated in the United States, Italy and Spain.

Only in-frame clones appear in the TCRdb table, and some are missing; sequencing was by immunoSEQ multiplex PCR. The repertoire holds roughly 200,000 clones, with approximately 90% as singletons. In germline, CDR1 is SGHAT, CDR2 FQNNGV. The V and J ends lost 1 base and 4 bases respectively, with 14 bases between them. This CDR3 spans 15 amino acids. The clonotype originates from a woman aged 35 to 49 in a cohort exposed to, infected with or recovered from COVID-19 (not recorded which). The sample comprised PBMCs or T cells enriched from blood (not recorded which). This sequence joins TRBV11-2 and TRBJ2-7, with D unresolved. The CDR3 protein is CASSLGALAIYEQYF. CDR3 nucleotides: TGTGCCAGCAGCTTAGGGGCCTTGGCGATTTACGAGCAGTACTTC.